The 18 T cell receptor beta chains given below trace back to one sample, sequenced in a study of long-term antiretroviral therapy in people with HIV. The run of the v3.0 immunoSEQ assay was at survey level. Generated by immunoSEQ multiplex PCR, the TCRdb table keeps only in-frame clones and is missing some. The table lists some 31,000 clones, approximately 97% of them singletons. Sequenced here: unsorted PBMCs, sampled 6.9 years after starting antiretroviral therapy. The receptors stem from a man aged 30-40 years with HIV.

In its sample, this clone was seen once. The V and J genes are TRBV30 and TRBJ2-1; tentatively, D is TRBD1 or TRBD2 (5 bases each). The CDR3 runs to 12 residues. Germline V lookup: CDR1 GTSNPN, CDR2 SVGIG (reference sequence). Trimming removed 3 bases from V and 8 bases from J, with 11 bases in between. This CDR3 reads CAWSLRDDEQFF. CDR3 DNA sequence: TGTGCCTGGAGCCTCAGGGACGATGAGCAGTTCTTC.

This chain joins TRBV7-3 and TRBJ2-6; D remains ambiguous. Trimming stripped 5 bases from V and 2 bases from J, with 4 bases between. The CDR3 extends over 13 amino acids. CDR1 is SGHTA and CDR2 is FQGTGA in the germline V gene. CDR3 sequence: CASSLPGANVLTF. CDR3 DNA: TGTGCCAGCAGCCTCCCTGGGGCCAACGTCCTGACTTTC.

The V call is TRBV27, the J call TRBJ1-5; perhaps TRBD1 as D (5 bases). V was trimmed by 6 bases and J by 9 bases, leaving 9 bases between them. This CDR3 contains 11 residues. Germline V gene data show CDR1 as MNHEY and CDR2 as SMNVEV (reference sequence). CDR3 in DNA: TGTGCCAGCAGCGGGGGGGGGCCCCAGCATTTT. Translation gives CASSGGGPQHF.

The gene calls are TRBV11-2 and TRBJ2-4, with TRBD1 identical over 7 bases. The CDR3 covers 15 residues. Trimming cost V 3 bases and J 3 bases; bases outside gene matches: 5. Germline V gives CDR1 SGHAT, CDR2 FQNNGV. CDR3 sequence: CASSLDGDSKNIQYF. The CDR3 bases are TGTGCCAGCAGCTTGGACGGGGACAGCAAAAACATTCAGTACTTC.

The chain combines TRBV7-2 with TRBJ2-7, with 8 bases fitting TRBD2. The V gene's germline CDR1 is SGHTA and CDR2 FQGNSA. Trimming at V came to 5 bases and at J to 6 bases, leaving 15 bases not matched to a gene. The CDR3 is 16 amino acids. DNA for the CDR3: TGTGCCAGCAGCCCCCCGGGGATGCGGGAGGTCGGCGAGCAGTACTTC. This gives the protein CASSPPGMREVGEQYF.

V is TRBV4-2 and J is TRBJ2-2; unclear D gene. Germline CDR1 and CDR2: LGHNA and YNFKEQ. The germline V and J ends were trimmed by 0 bases and 5 bases, with 10 bases remaining between them. CDR3 length: 15 amino acids. CDR3 bases: TGTGCCAGCAGCCAAGATAGGCAATTTACCGGGGAGCTGTTTTTT. Protein product: CASSQDRQFTGELFF.

The genes are TRBV6-5 and TRBJ2-3, with D possibly being TRBD1 (6 bases). The CDR3 is 15 residues long. Trimming pared 2 bases from V and 0 bases from J, leaving 9 bases between. Germline values: CDR1 MNHEY, CDR2 SVGAGI. The CDR3 region is CASSYTGQSTDTQYF. The CDR3 DNA reads as TGTGCCAGCAGTTACACTGGACAGAGCACAGATACGCAGTATTTT.

The gene calls are TRBV4-2 and TRBJ2-1; tentatively, D is TRBD2 (5 bases). The length of the CDR3 is 14 residues. Germline V gene sequence: CDR1 LGHNA, CDR2 YNFKEQ. V lost 0 bases and J lost 8, with 11 bases in between. CDR3 sequence reads: CASSQEEDQDEQFF. The CDR3 coding sequence is TGTGCCAGCAGCCAAGAGGAGGACCAAGATGAGCAGTTCTTC.

This rearrangement joins TRBV29-1 to TRBJ1-2, with a tentative D call TRBD1 (6 bases). V dropped 6 bases and J dropped 1 base, with 15 bases sitting between them. Germline V CDR1 and CDR2: SQVTM, ANQGSEA. The CDR3 spans 14 residues. The CDR3 is CSVGGTLLNYGYTF. Here the CDR3 DNA reads TGCAGCGTGGGCGGGACACTCCTTAACTATGGCTACACCTTC. Complete variable domain (other parts from reference TRBV29-1 and TRBJ1-2): SAVISQKPSRDICQRGTSLTIQCQVDSQVTMMFWYRQQPGQSLTLIATANQGSEATYESGFVIDKFPISRPNLTFSTLTVSNMSPEDSSIYLCSVGGTLLNYGYTFGSGTRLTVV.

The chain is built from TRBV11-2 and TRBJ1-2, with 8 bases lining up with TRBD1. Per the germline V gene, CDR1 is SGHAT and CDR2 is FQNNGV. Unmatched junction bases numbered 5, after V lost 0 bases and J lost 8 bases. The CDR3 consists of 14 residues. CDR3 amino acids: CASSLDPRGQGYTF. The CDR3 DNA reads as TGTGCCAGCAGCTTAGATCCCAGGGGGCAAGGCTACACCTTC.

This chain links TRBV7-6 with TRBJ2-7, with a tentative D call TRBD2 (5 bases). The CDR3 totals 12 residues. Looked up from germline, CDR1 is SGHVS and CDR2 is FNYEAQ. V lost 7 bases to trimming and J lost 12 bases, with 19 bases between them. CDR3 DNA sequence: TGTGCCAGCACCTCCCTAGAGGGAGTCCTGTACTTC. Amino acid sequence: CASTSLEGVLYF.

The chain carries TRBV6-5 and TRBJ2-1; D possibly corresponds to TRBD2 (5 bases). Germline values: CDR1 MNHEY, CDR2 SVGAGI. Trimming took off 3 bases at V and 5 bases at J, with 11 bases between the two ends. The CDR3 is 14 residues long. The CDR3 loop is CASSYSPGNNEQFF. The CDR3 DNA reads as TGTGCCAGCAGTTATTCTCCGGGGAACAATGAGCAGTTCTTC.

This clone has only one observation. The J gene is TRBJ1-1, the V gene TRBV9, with D perhaps matching TRBD1 (5 bases). The CDR3 runs 13 residues. Germline CDR1 reads SGDLS; CDR2 reads YYNGEE. The V gene lost 7 bases and the J gene lost 1 base, with 11 bases spanning the gap. The CDR3 region has the DNA TGTGCCAGCTCTATTGGGGGGAACACTGAAGCTTTCTTT. Translating it yields CASSIGGNTEAFF.

The chain couples TRBV21-1 to TRBJ1-5; the DNA was not used to check the table's D call, TRBD1. TRBV21-1 is noted as a pseudogene. The CDR3 loop spans 14 amino acids. The CDR3 DNA is TGTGCCAGCATTCACACAGGGGGAAATCAGCCCCAGCATTTT. Amino acids: CASIHTGGNQPQHF.

The chain links TRBV6-5 to TRBJ2-3; D ambiguous. The CDR3 spans 15 residues. In germline, CDR1 is MNHEY, CDR2 SVGAGI. The V and J ends lost 7 bases and 6 bases respectively, with 20 bases between them. This CDR3 is CASTEGPTDHDTQYF. DNA of the CDR3: TGTGCCAGCACCGAAGGACCAACTGATCACGATACGCAGTATTTT.

The rearrangement uses TRBV30 and TRBJ2-2, with D possibly being TRBD1 (5 bases). Germline-derived CDR1 and CDR2 are GTSNPN and SVGIG (reference sequence). The V end was cut by 0 bases, the J end by 1 base, with 9 bases between. The CDR3 contains 15 residues. The DNA for the CDR3 is TGTGCCTGGAGTGTCCCAGGACAGAACACCGGGGAGCTGTTTTTT. This gives the protein CAWSVPGQNTGELFF.

The chain is built from TRBV7-9 and TRBJ2-1, with TRBD2 as a possible D gene (7 bases). The V gene's germline CDR1 is SEHNR and CDR2 FQNEAQ (reference sequence). This CDR3 is 17 amino acids long. V was clipped by 5 bases and J by 0 bases, with 17 bases between them. Written as DNA, the CDR3 is TGTGCCAGCAGCCCCAGAGGGGGGGAAAGCTCCTACAATGAGCAGTTCTTC. Its protein product is CASSPRGGESSYNEQFF.

The chain has TRBV6-5 and TRBJ2-1, with D perhaps being TRBD1 or TRBD2 (5 bases each). This CDR3 spans 14 amino acids. The germline V gene encodes CDR1 MNHEY and CDR2 SVGAGI. Trimming left V 6 bases short and J 6 bases short, with 15 bases between. DNA for the CDR3: TGTGCCAGCAGCCCGAGGGACGCGACCAATGAGCAGTTCTTC. It translates to CASSPRDATNEQFF.